This T cell receptor beta chain appears in the sequencing data of a study of blood T cells in healthy people across ages. With 6 bases removed from V and 13 bases from J, the gap between germline ends came to 22 bases. The CDR3 covers 14 residues. Concerning this clonotype: Its antigen is not known.

Broader study findings: A strong correlation was found between TCR beta diversity and the percentage of naive T cells.

For the second PCR, which ran for about 6 to 12 cycles, a sample-barcoded 5' primer and a J-beta primer mix were used. Every individual sample yielded 3 million or more paired-end reads (each containing CDR3). TCRdb passed the 5' RACE reads through MiXCR, listing each CDR3 protein once. The repertoire has hundreds of thousands of distinct CDR3 sequences, 50% to 60% of them found once; the top ten carry around 50%. V and J are TRBV12-3 or TRBV12-4 and TRBJ2-1, with D tentatively TRBD1 (6 bases). The receptor comes from a man in his sixties in good health. Sequenced input: blood. The CDR3 nucleotides read TGTGCCAGCAGACCCGGGACACAGCAAGAGACCCAGTTCTTC. Its translation: CASRPGTQQETQFF.